The clone carrying this T cell receptor beta chain was picked up many times. What it binds is unknown. The junction shows a germline mismatch at one end, possibly a read error. At the DNA level, this CDR3 is encoded by other sequences in the same sample as well. Among the patients, none had received any treatment before thyroid surgery. This sample stems from a study of metastatic and nonmetastatic thyroid tumors. Study in general: The authors compared repertoires across blood and tumor or nodule tissue from malignant and benign thyroid patients. General study points: Malignant thyroid tumors reportedly exceeded benign nodules significantly in TCR beta diversity, with the difference appearing in blood and tumor.

The CDR3 loop spans 13 amino acids. Per germline, CDR1 MDHEN and CDR2 SYDVKM. The authors' processing: Using the CDR3 differences seen across clinicopathological groups, the authors built a distant-metastasis classifier for papillary thyroid cancer, which was meant to discriminate distant-metastatic patients. TCRdb reanalyzed the PCR reads via MiXCR. The V and J calls and clone size come from TCRdb's table, not from the authors' own analysis. In the table there are over 20,000 clones, 25% to 30% of which are singletons. This receptor was obtained from a male donor with papillary thyroid cancer or a benign thyroid nodule (not recorded which). Some clones in this sample may be carry-over from other donors' samples. The V and J genes are TRBV28 and TRBJ2-2, with D tentatively TRBD2 (5 bases). The sample taken for sequencing was tumor tissue. The CDR3 sequence: CASTQGLTGELFF. In DNA form, the CDR3 reads TGTGCCAGCACCCAAGGACTCACCGGGGAGTTGTTTTTT.